This TCR beta chain came from a study of T cell changes during pregnancy in multiple sclerosis. Losses at the gene ends were 5 bases for V and 5 bases for J; bases not matched to a gene: 3. This CDR3 spans 13 amino acids. Germline values: CDR1 LGHNA, CDR2 YNFKEQ. Sequencing was performed with immunoSEQ multiplex PCR; in TCRdb, only in-frame clones are kept and a portion is missing. This sample has approximately 88,000 clones; 85% to 95% occur once, and the top ten carry over 2%. The rearrangement links TRBV4-2 to TRBJ2-7; the match to TRBD1 covers 10 bases. The sequencing here drew on peripheral blood, taken in the first trimester of pregnancy. The receptor's source is a female donor with multiple sclerosis, enrolled in a pregnancy study. CDR3: CASSKGQGDEQYF. The CDR3 DNA follows: TGTGCCAGCAGCAAAGGACAGGGGGACGAGCAGTACTTC.